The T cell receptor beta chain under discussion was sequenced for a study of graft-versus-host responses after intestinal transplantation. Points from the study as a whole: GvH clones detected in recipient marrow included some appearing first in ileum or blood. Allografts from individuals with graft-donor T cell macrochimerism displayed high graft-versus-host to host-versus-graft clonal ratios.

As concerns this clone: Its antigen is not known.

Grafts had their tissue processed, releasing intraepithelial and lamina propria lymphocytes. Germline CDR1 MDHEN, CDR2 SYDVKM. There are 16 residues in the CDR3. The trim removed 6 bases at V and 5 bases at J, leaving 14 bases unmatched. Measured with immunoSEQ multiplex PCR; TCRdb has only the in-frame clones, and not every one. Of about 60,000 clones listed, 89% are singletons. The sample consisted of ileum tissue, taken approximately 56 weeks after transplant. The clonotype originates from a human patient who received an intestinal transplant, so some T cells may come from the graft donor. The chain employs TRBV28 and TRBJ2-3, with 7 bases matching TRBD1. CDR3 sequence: CASRRRGQLRKDTQYF. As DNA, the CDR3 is TGTGCCAGCAGACGTAGGGGACAGTTGAGGAAAGATACGCAGTATTTT.